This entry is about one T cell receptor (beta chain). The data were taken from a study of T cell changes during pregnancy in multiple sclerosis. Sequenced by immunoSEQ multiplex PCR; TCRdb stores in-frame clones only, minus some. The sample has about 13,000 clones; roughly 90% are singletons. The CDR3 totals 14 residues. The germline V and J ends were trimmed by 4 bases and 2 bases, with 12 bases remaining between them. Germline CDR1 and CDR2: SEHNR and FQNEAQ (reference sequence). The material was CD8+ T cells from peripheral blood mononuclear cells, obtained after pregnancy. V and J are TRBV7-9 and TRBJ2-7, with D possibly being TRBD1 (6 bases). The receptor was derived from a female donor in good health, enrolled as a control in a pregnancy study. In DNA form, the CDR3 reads TGTGCCAGCAGCTCAGACAGGAATACCTACGAGCAGTACTTC. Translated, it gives CASSSDRNTYEQYF.